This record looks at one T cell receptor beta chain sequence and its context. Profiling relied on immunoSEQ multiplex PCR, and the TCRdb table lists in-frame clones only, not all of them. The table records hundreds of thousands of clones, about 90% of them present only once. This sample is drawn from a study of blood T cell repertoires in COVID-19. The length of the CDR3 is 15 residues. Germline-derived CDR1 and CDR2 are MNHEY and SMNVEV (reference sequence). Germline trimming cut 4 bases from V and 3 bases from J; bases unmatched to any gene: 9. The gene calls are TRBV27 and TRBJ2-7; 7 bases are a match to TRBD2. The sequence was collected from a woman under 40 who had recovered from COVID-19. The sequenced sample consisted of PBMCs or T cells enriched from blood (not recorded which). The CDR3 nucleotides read TGTGCCAGCAGTTCTCCCGGCGGGGGACTCTACGAGCAGTACTTC. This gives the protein CASSSPGGGLYEQYF.